The 25 T cell receptor beta chains presented below share a single source sample, sequenced in a study of cytomegalovirus exposure and HLA in healthy donors. Sequencing used immunoSEQ multiplex PCR; TCRdb keeps in-frame clones, though not all of them. The sample includes 95,000 to 150,000 clones, 80% to 90% of them seen just once. Sequenced: PBMCs. The receptors originated from a woman aged 18 to 35 in good health and CMV-seronegative.

The chain employs TRBV27 and TRBJ2-7, with D uncertain. CDR3 length equals 13 residues. V was cut by 6 bases and J by 2 bases, with 11 bases left in between. Germline CDR1 and CDR2: MNHEY and SMNVEV (reference sequence). The CDR3 protein is CASRLASPYEQYF. The CDR3 bases are TGTGCCAGCAGGTTGGCTTCCCCCTACGAGCAGTACTTC.

The genes are TRBV14 and TRBJ1-2, with TRBD1 matching 7 bases. The trim removed 3 bases at V and 1 base at J, leaving 2 bases unmatched. CDR1 is SGHDN and CDR2 is FVKESK in the germline V gene. The CDR3 totals 14 residues. CDR3 sequence: CASSQGQNNYGYTF. CDR3 sequence (DNA): TGTGCCAGCAGCCAGGGACAGAATAACTATGGCTACACCTTC.

This sequence joins TRBV7-2 and TRBJ2-3, with 8 nucleotides matching TRBD2. V shed 0 bases, J shed 4 bases, and the junction held 6 bases outside the gene matches. Germline loops: CDR1 SGHTA, CDR2 FQGNSA. This CDR3 spans 16 amino acids. In DNA form, the CDR3 reads TGTGCCAGCAGCTTAGCACAAGCGGGGGCGGCAGATACGCAGTATTTT. This gives the protein CASSLAQAGAADTQYF.

The chain employs TRBV7-9 and TRBJ2-1; no definite D call. This CDR3 comprises 15 residues. V lost 1 base to trimming and J lost 2 bases, with 9 bases between them. CDR1 and CDR2 from the germline V gene are SEHNR and FQNEAQ (reference sequence). The CDR3 here is CASSLVYLTYNEQFF. CDR3 coding DNA: TGTGCCAGCAGCTTAGTCTATCTAACCTACAATGAGCAGTTCTTC. Full variable domain (remainder filled in from reference TRBV7-9 and TRBJ2-1): DTGVSQNPRHKITKRGQNVTFRCDPISEHNRLYWYRQTLGQGPEFLTYFQNEAQLEKSRLLSDRFSAERPKGSFSTLEIQRTEQGDSAMYLCASSLVYLTYNEQFFGPGTRLTVL.

This clone was detected a few times. V and J are TRBV19 and TRBJ2-1, with D unclear. Germline V lookup: CDR1 LNHDA, CDR2 SQIVND (reference sequence). The CDR3 has 13 amino acids. V was shortened by 5 bases and J by 7 bases, with 12 bases between the two germline ends. CDR3 amino acids: CASSPAPGNEQFF. Here the CDR3 DNA reads TGTGCCAGTAGTCCCGCCCCCGGTAATGAGCAGTTCTTC.

The chain is built from TRBV28 and TRBJ2-6, with TRBD1 matching 7 bases. Germline CDR1 MDHEN, CDR2 SYDVKM. With V trimmed by 5 bases and J by 6 bases, 4 bases remained unmatched. This CDR3 comprises 14 residues. The CDR3 sequence: CASSTGTVANVLTF. The CDR3 nucleotides read TGTGCCAGCAGTACCGGGACAGTGGCCAACGTCCTGACTTTC.

The rearrangement joins TRBV27 to TRBJ2-7; TRBD1 might be the D (6 bases). V was shortened by 8 bases and J by 2 bases, with 19 bases between the two germline ends. The CDR3 runs 15 residues. Germline V gene lookup returns CDR1 MNHEY and CDR2 SMNVEV (reference sequence). CDR3 bases: TGTGCCAGCCCCATTCGGACAGTCATCCCCTACGAGCAGTACGTC. Its protein product is CASPIRTVIPYEQYV.

The chain employs TRBV9 and TRBJ1-2; D is undetermined. Trimming removed 2 bases from V and 1 base from J, with 6 bases in between. This CDR3 has 13 amino acids. The germline V gene has CDR1 SGDLS and CDR2 YYNGEE. Here the CDR3 DNA reads TGTGCCAGCAGCGTGGCAGATAACTATGGCTACACCTTC. Translating gives CASSVADNYGYTF.

This clone was found a few times. The chain carries TRBV6-5 and TRBJ1-5; D gene ambiguous. The CDR3 loop spans 13 amino acids. Germline loops: CDR1 MNHEY, CDR2 SVGAGI. Trimming took 7 bases from V and 2 from J, leaving 9 bases between them. The DNA of the CDR3 is TGTGCCAGCAAGAGTGTTGGCAATCAGCCCCAGCATTTT. It encodes CASKSVGNQPQHF.

This chain's CDR3 is CASSWRTGVGQYF. The CDR3 DNA reads TGTGCCAGCAGTTGGCGGACTGGAGTCGGGCAGTATTTT. The rearrangement links TRBV6-5 to TRBJ2-3, with a weak D call TRBD2 (5 bases). The CDR3 consists of 13 residues. The germline gives CDR1 MNHEY, CDR2 SVGAGI. V was clipped by 4 bases and J by 11 bases, with 16 bases between them.

The rearrangement links TRBV7-9 to TRBJ2-1; weak D call: TRBD1 (6 bases). V shed 2 bases and J shed 2 bases, with 10 bases lying between them. CDR3 length equals 15 residues. Germline V gene sequence: CDR1 SEHNR, CDR2 FQNEAQ (reference sequence). The CDR3 bases are TGTGCCAGCAGCTTAAAACAGGGTACCTACAATGAGCAGTTCTTC. Translation: CASSLKQGTYNEQFF.

The CDR3 DNA follows: TGTGCCAGCAGTAGGGGGAGGGCCCCCTACGAGCAGTACTTC. Residues: CASSRGRAPYEQYF. The chain is built from TRBV28 and TRBJ2-7; D perhaps matches TRBD2 (7 bases). The V gene's germline CDR1 is MDHEN and CDR2 SYDVKM. The ends were cut back, 5 bases at V and 2 bases at J, with 13 bases in the middle. The CDR3 has 14 residues.

CDR3 sequence reads: CASSPNGLAGVNEQFF. The CDR3 bases are TGTGCCAGCAGCCCAAATGGACTAGCGGGAGTAAATGAGCAGTTCTTC. V usage is TRBV2 and J usage is TRBJ2-1, with 13 nucleotides matching TRBD2. Germline V lookup: CDR1 SNHLY, CDR2 FYNNEI. This CDR3 spans 16 amino acids. V lost 6 bases to trimming and J lost 7 bases; unmatched junction nucleotides: 9.

The V call is TRBV2, the J call TRBJ1-6; 8 bases fit TRBD1. The CDR3 loop spans 14 amino acids. In germline, CDR1 is SNHLY, CDR2 FYNNEI. J was trimmed by 9 bases and V by 5 bases; bases with no gene match: 6. Here the CDR3 DNA reads TGTGCCAGCAGTACCACAGGGGGGACTTCACCCCTCCACTTT. Translated: CASSTTGGTSPLHF.

The CDR3 bases are TGTGCCAGCAGCTCTACGGGACAGTACACTGAAGCTTTCTTT. It yields the protein CASSSTGQYTEAFF. This sequence joins TRBV7-8 and TRBJ1-1; TRBD1 agrees at 7 bases. With V trimmed by 4 bases and J by 3 bases, 5 bases remained unmatched. Germline CDR1 SGHVS, CDR2 FQNEAQ. There are 14 residues in the CDR3. Using reference TRBV7-8 and TRBJ1-1 for the parts outside the CDR3, the full variable domain is GAGVSQSPRYKVAKRGQDVALRCDPISGHVSLFWYQQALGQGPEFLTYFQNEAQLDKSGLPSDRFFAERPEGSVSTLKIQRTQQEDSAVYLCASSSTGQYTEAFFGQGTRLTVV.

This chain joins TRBV28 and TRBJ2-4; maybe TRBD1 (5 bases). The length of the CDR3 is 14 residues. V lost 2 bases and J lost 1, with 6 bases in between. Per germline, CDR1 MDHEN and CDR2 SYDVKM. The CDR3 nucleotides are TGTGCCAGCAGTTTAAAGGGGGCCAAAAACATTCAGTACTTC. It is translated as CASSLKGAKNIQYF.

The gene calls are TRBV18 and TRBJ1-6; 7 bases agree with TRBD1. V was pared by 8 bases and J by 8 bases, with 6 bases of the junction left unmatched. The CDR3 spans 13 residues. The germline V gene has CDR1 KGHSH and CDR2 LQKENI. The CDR3, as DNA: TGTGCCAGCGCGGGGACAGCGGATTCACCCCTCCACTTT. Protein: CASAGTADSPLHF.

This sequence joins TRBV5-8 and TRBJ1-1, with D maybe TRBD1 (5 bases). The CDR3 totals 15 residues. V lost 4 bases, J lost 4 bases, and 17 bases lay in between. From germline, CDR1 is SGHTS and CDR2 YDEGEE. The CDR3 DNA reads as TGTGCCAGCAGCGAAGCCGGGGGGTGGGGCACTGAAGCTTTCTTT. This encodes CASSEAGGWGTEAFF. Drawing the rest from reference TRBV5-8 and TRBJ1-1, the complete variable domain is EAGVTQSPTHLIKTRGQQATLRCSPISGHTSVYWYQQALGLGLQFLLWYDEGEERNRGNFPPRFSGRQFPNYSSELNVNALELEDSALYLCASSEAGGWGTEAFFGQGTRLTVV.

This chain connects TRBV6-6 to TRBJ2-1; weak D call: TRBD2 (6 bases). CDR1 is MNHNY, CDR2 SVGAGI, per germline (reference sequence). The CDR3 runs 16 residues. Trimming stripped 6 bases from V and 8 bases from J, with 23 bases between. The CDR3 region is CASSLPKRANGDEQFF. As DNA, the CDR3 is TGTGCCAGCAGCTTACCGAAGCGGGCTAATGGAGATGAGCAGTTCTTC.

The chain joins TRBV28 to TRBJ1-4; unclear D gene. CDR3 length: 15 amino acids. V dropped 1 base and J dropped 0 bases, with 6 bases sitting between them. Germline lookup yields CDR1 MDHEN and CDR2 SYDVKM. CDR3 loop: CASSLSGATNEKLFF. The CDR3 nucleotides read TGTGCCAGCAGTTTATCAGGTGCAACTAATGAAAAACTGTTTTTT.

In its sample, this clone was seen a few times. The chain has TRBV2 and TRBJ2-5; maybe TRBD2 (5 bases). V was pared by 6 bases and J by 2 bases, with 16 bases between. The germline V gene encodes CDR1 SNHLY and CDR2 FYNNEI. The CDR3 loop spans 15 amino acids. CDR3 bases: TGTGCCAGCAGGAGGACGGGGATGGGTCAAGAGACCCAGTACTTC. Protein: CASRRTGMGQETQYF. The whole variable domain, remainder taken from reference TRBV2 and TRBJ2-5, is EPEVTQTPSHQVTQMGQEVILRCVPISNHLYFYWYRQILGQKVEFLVSFYNNEISEKSEIFDDQFSVERPDGSNFTLKIRSTKLEDSAMYFCASRRTGMGQETQYFGPGTRLLVL.

This chain uses TRBV25-1 with TRBJ1-2; 7 positions agree with TRBD1. Germline V gene lookup returns CDR1 MGHDK and CDR2 SYGVNS. After removal of 4 bases from V and 8 bases from J, the junction contained 7 bases not matched to a gene. The CDR3 length is 13 residues. Written as DNA, the CDR3 is TGTGCCAGCAGTGGGACAGGCGCAAGGGGCTACACCTTC. This gives the protein CASSGTGARGYTF.

This chain's CDR3 is CASSDRGGEAFF. The CDR3 coding sequence is TGTGCCAGTTCGGACAGGGGCGGTGAAGCTTTCTTT. The chain employs TRBV27 and TRBJ1-1; the match to TRBD1 covers 9 bases. Looked up from germline, CDR1 is MNHEY and CDR2 is SMNVEV (reference sequence). Unmatched junction bases numbered 6, after V lost 9 bases and J lost 7 bases. The CDR3 loop spans 12 amino acids.

V is TRBV7-9 and J is TRBJ1-2; possible D gene TRBD1, 6 bases. Germline V gives CDR1 SEHNR, CDR2 FQNEAQ (reference sequence). The CDR3 is 15 amino acids. V was cut by 6 bases and J by 7 bases, with 21 bases left in between. CDR3 DNA sequence: TGTGCCAGCAGAACCGAGGGGGGGCGAGATGGTGGCTACACCTTC. Its translation is CASRTEGGRDGGYTF.

This chain connects TRBV29-1 to TRBJ2-3; D is undetermined. V was trimmed by 6 bases and J by 2 bases, leaving 12 bases between them. The germline CDR1 and CDR2 sequences are SQVTM and ANQGSEA. CDR3 length equals 13 residues. For the CDR3, the DNA is TGCAGCGTCCTAGACGGATTCACAGATACGCAGTATTTT. This translates into CSVLDGFTDTQYF.